Sequencing of this TCR beta chain was carried out in a study of T-cell memory formation after mild COVID-19. One entry per CDR3 protein results from TCRdb running MiXCR on the 5' RACE reads. The repertoire holds 300,000 to 400,000 distinct CDR3 sequences, 10% to 15% seen once, with 20% to 25% in the top ten. General study findings and limits: Clones contracting over day 15 to 85 were CD4/CD8 balanced, with later expanders leaning CD4+.

A remark on this clonotype: Its antigen is undetermined.

Germline V gene sequence: CDR1 MGHRA, CDR2 YSYEKL. V lost 2 bases and J lost 5; bases outside the gene matches: 8. CDR3 length: 16 residues. The V and J genes are TRBV4-1 and TRBJ2-5; 10 nucleotides agree with TRBD1. The source material was PBMCs or a T cell subset sorted from them (not recorded which). This TCR was sampled from a man aged 18 to 30 who had mild COVID-19 (a few samples of this study predate the infection). Cell type and time point are not known. The CDR3 spells CASSQSDRGRGETQYF. The CDR3 DNA sequence: TGCGCCAGCAGCCAATCCGACAGGGGGCGAGGGGAGACCCAGTACTTC.